This T cell receptor (beta chain) is drawn from a study of shared clonotypes between healthy human individuals. Study at large: CD4 naive and memory got three plates each, CD8 naive two, CD8 memory one.

Measured with immunoSEQ multiplex PCR; TCRdb has only the in-frame clones, and not every one. The repertoire holds 110,000 or so clones, with roughly 70% as singletons. Study-level points and caveats: How much donors shared clonotypes was expected to be affected by sequencing depth.

The CDR3 runs to 14 residues. The V and J ends lost 4 bases and 1 base, in that order; junction bases with no gene match: 1. Germline V gene lookup returns CDR1 ENHRY and CDR2 SYGVKD. In regard to this clone: What it binds is unknown.

CD8 memory fractions consisted of CD45RO+ and CCR7-negative CD45RA+ TemRA cells together. This rearrangement joins TRBV10-3 to TRBJ2-3; 8 positions agree with TRBD2. The material sequenced was memory CD8+ T cells sorted from blood. The sample's subset: CD45RO+ cells pooled with CCR7-negative TemRA cells. This receptor was taken from a woman aged 25 to 39 in good health. The CDR3 sequence is CAISVSGGTDTQYF. CDR3 nucleotides: TGTGCCATCAGTGTTAGCGGGGGCACAGATACGCAGTATTTT.